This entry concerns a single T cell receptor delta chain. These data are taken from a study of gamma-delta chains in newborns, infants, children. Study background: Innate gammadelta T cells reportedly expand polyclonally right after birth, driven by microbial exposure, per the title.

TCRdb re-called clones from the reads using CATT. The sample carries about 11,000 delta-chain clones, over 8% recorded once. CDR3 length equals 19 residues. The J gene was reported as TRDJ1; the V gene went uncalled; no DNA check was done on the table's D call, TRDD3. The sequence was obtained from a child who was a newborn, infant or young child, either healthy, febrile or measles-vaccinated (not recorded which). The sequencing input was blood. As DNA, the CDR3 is TGTGCCTGTGACACCCTATCCTCCACTGGGGGTCCGTACACCGATAAACTCATCTTT. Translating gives CACDTLSSTGGPYTDKLIF.